This TCR beta chain was identified in a study of blood T cell repertoires in COVID-19. As for the study in general: The samples span acute and convalescent COVID-19 from the United States, Italy and Spain. The cDNA or gDNA used as material had been derived from T cells, B-cell-depleted T cells, or PBMCs.

Authors' processing steps: Amplification from reference gene primers served as the basis for estimated nucleated cell counts. Assay used: immunoSEQ multiplex PCR; TCRdb lists only in-frame clones, some missing. The DNA was the basis for D and trimming; V, J and clone size are from that table. This repertoire shows 200,000 or so clones, 70% to 85% found once; its top ten account for 6.5% to 7%. With 1 base removed from V and 6 bases from J, the gap between germline ends came to 6 bases. The germline V gene has CDR1 SGHAT and CDR2 FQNNGV. This CDR3 comprises 12 residues. The TCR sequence derives from a human donor with acute or convalescent COVID-19. The donor label of this sample is uncertain. The specimen sequenced was peripheral blood. This rearrangement joins TRBV11-2 to TRBJ1-1, with D unresolved. CDR3 bases: TGTGCCAGCAGCTTAGCTCCCGCTGAAGCTTTCTTT. This gives the protein CASSLAPAEAFF.